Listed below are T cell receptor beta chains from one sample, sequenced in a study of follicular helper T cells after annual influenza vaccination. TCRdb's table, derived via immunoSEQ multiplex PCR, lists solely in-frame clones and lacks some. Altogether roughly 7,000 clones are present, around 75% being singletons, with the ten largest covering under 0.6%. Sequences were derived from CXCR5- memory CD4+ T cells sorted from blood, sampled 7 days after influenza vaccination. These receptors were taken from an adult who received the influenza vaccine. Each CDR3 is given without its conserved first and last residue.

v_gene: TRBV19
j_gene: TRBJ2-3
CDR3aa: AINNGQGNTDTQY

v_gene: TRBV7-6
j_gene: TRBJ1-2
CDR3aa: ASSFGTAYGYT

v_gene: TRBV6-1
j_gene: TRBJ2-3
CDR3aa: ASSEISTDTQY

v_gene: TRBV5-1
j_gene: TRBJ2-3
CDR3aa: ATSGTGGSDTQY

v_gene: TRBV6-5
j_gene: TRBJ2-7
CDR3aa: ASSMTSGAHEQY

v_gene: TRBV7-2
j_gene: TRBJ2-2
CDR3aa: ASSSRSGGGTGELF

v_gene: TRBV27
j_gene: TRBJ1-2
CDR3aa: ASSLSTDYGYT

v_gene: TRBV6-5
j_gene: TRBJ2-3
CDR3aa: ASSYGGTSTDTQY

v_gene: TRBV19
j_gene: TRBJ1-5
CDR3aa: ASSMGVDARPQH

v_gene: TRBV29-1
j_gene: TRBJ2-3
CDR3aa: SVTSGVNTDTQY

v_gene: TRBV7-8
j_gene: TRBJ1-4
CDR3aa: ASSLRIPGNNEKLF

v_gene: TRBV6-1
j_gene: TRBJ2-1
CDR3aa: ASSGTYPSSYNEQF

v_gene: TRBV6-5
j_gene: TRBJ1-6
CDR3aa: ASSYSKGPGYSPLH

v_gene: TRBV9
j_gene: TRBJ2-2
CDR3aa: ASSVDPLGQGVDTGELF

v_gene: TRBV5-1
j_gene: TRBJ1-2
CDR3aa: ASSSLPAWGYT

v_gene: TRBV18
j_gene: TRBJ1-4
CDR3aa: ASSQTGSSNEKLF

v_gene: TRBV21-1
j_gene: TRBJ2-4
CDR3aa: ASSPRGPKNIQY

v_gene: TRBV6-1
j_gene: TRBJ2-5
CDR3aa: ASSEALETQY

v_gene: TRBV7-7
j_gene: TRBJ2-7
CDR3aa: ASSSGLGNEQY

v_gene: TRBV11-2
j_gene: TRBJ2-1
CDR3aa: ASSSTRGSRDNEQF

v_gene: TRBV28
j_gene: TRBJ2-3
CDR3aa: ASSHTAGRGPDTQY

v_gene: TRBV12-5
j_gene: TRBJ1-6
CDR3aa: ASGPTRKGADNSPLH

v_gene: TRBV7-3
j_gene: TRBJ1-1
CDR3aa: ASSLVNSDTEAF

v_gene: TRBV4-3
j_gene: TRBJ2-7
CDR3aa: ASSQDLGGTGGEQY

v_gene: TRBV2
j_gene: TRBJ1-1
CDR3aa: ASRGTGHRTTEAF

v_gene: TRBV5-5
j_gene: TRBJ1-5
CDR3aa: ASSLGRINQPQH

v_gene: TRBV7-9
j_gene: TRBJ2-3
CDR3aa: ASSLKLVSGSTDTQY

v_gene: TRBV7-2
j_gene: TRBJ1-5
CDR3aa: ASSDWGGGNQPQH

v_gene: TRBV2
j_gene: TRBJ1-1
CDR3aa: ASRGQANTEAF

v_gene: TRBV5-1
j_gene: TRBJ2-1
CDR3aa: ASSLPFSNEQF

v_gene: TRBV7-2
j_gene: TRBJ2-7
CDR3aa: ASSLSRGGSSYEQY

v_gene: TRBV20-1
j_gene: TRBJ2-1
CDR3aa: SGDYNEQF

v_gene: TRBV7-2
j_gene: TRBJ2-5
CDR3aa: ASSSSRAETQY

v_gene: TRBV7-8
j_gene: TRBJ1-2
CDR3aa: ASSPYRVELRGYT

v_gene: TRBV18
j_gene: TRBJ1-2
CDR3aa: ASSPQEGVGYT

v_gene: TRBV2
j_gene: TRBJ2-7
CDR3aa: ASELAGEQY

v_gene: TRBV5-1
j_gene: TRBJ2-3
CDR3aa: ASSADRQQPDTQY

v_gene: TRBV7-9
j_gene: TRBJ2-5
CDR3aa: ASSFFQGRETQY

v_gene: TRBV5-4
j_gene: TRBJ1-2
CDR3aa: ASSATRALYGYT

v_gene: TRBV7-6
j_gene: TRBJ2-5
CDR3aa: ASSFGPKETQY

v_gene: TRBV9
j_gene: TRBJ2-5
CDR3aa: ASSVAGGAGETQY

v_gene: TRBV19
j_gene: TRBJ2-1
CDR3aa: ASTPRETGSNEQF